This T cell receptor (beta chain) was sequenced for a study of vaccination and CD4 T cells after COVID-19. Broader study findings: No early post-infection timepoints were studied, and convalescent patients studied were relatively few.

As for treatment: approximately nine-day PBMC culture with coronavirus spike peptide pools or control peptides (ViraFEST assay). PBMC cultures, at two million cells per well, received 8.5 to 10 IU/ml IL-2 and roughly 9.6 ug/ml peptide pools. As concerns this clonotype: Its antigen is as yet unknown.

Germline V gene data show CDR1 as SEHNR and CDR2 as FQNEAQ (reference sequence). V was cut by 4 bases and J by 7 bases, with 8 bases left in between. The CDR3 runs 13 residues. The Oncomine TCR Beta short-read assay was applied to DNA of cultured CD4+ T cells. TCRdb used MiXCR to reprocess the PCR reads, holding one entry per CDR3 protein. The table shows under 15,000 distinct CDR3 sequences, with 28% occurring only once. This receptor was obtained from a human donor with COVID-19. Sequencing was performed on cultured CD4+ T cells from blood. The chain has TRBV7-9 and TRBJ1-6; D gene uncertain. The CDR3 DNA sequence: TGTGCCAGCAGCTCGTCGCGGAATTCACCCCTCCACTTT. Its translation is CASSSSRNSPLHF.